This T cell receptor (beta chain) is from a study of T-cell reconstitution after alpha-beta-depleted transplantation in children. Unique molecular identifiers were used to barcode this TCRbeta library. TCRdb re-called the PCR reads through MiXCR, storing one row per CDR3 protein. Found here are 55,000 to 65,000 distinct CDR3 sequences, about 40% of them singletons; the top ten hold approximately 98%. V lost 8 bases, J lost 8 bases, and 16 bases lay in between. The CDR3 is 12 amino acids. Germline V CDR1 and CDR2: SEHNR, FQNEAQ (reference sequence). The gene calls are TRBV7-9 and TRBJ2-7, with D possibly matching TRBD1 (5 bases). The receptor's source is a male patient younger than 18 who had a stem cell transplant for acute lymphoblastic leukemia, so the T cells may come from the graft donor. The specimen comprised PBMCs, mostly from graft donor cells, sampled 360 days after TCRalphabeta/CD19-depleted stem cell transplant. The CDR3 loop is CASGAASRQQYF. As DNA, the CDR3 is TGTGCCAGCGGGGCAGCTTCTAGGCAGCAGTACTTC.